This T cell receptor (beta chain) was profiled in a study of neurological immune-mediated disorders. The authors made cDNA by 5'RACE with 10-nucleotide random UMIs. In TCRdb, the 5' RACE reads were re-called with MiXCR into one record per CDR3 protein. The data contain 110,000 or so distinct CDR3 sequences, about 3.4% of them singletons. V lost 0 bases and J lost 16, with 11 bases in between. From germline, CDR1 is SGHTS and CDR2 YDEGEE. The CDR3 runs to 11 residues. This clonotype was found many times. The TCR comes from a woman in her twenties or thirties with multiple sclerosis. The chain combines TRBV5-8 with TRBJ1-5, with D possibly TRBD1 on 5 matching bases. The specimen sequenced was PBMCs. The CDR3 loop reads CASSLVGDSHF. The CDR3 region has the DNA TGTGCCAGCAGCTTGGTAGGGGATAGTCATTTT.